This TCR beta chain stems from a study of identical twins. Overall study results and limits: While abundant cord blood beta clonotypes carried fewer insertions, memory repertoires showed no such pattern. Recombination models fit unrelated individuals' TCR alpha sharing but underestimated twins'.

Through template switching, a universal primer site was introduced, and the cDNA contained unique molecular identifiers. TCRdb itself ran the 5' RACE reads through MiXCR, one entry per CDR3 protein. Of about 240,000 distinct CDR3 sequences in the sample, roughly a tenth were seen once. This CDR3 comprises 13 residues. Trimming shortened V by 6 bases and J by 2 bases, and 9 bases separated the two germline ends. Germline-derived CDR1 and CDR2 are MNHEY and SMNVEV (reference sequence). There were only healthy Caucasians among the donors. Points on this clonotype: As yet, its antigen is unknown.

The chain recombines TRBV27 with TRBJ2-3; D is unclear. The material sequenced was memory T cells sorted from blood. This TCR was recovered from a man in his fifties or sixties in good health. In DNA, the CDR3 is TGTGCCAGCAGGAGGAGCGACACAGATACGCAGTATTTT. The encoded protein is CASRRSDTDTQYF.